The clone carrying this T cell receptor (delta chain) was detected only a few times. This may arise from a read error, as a much more abundant clone is one base away. Bulk repertoires came from Vgamma9/Vdelta2+ or Vdelta2-negative gammadelta T cells flow-sorted from PBMC. These data are taken from a study of γδ T cells in repeated Plasmodium falciparum infection. TCRdb redid the clone calls on the multiplex PCR reads with CATT. The table lists approximately 93,000 delta-chain clones, 0.9% to 1% of them singletons, with roughly 9.9% in the top ten. The CDR3 extends over 24 amino acids. Germline-derived CDR1 and CDR2 are GEAIGNYY and EKD. Trimming removed 0 bases from V and 0 bases from J; junction bases left unmatched: 25.

The origin of this receptor is a pool of human donors (malaria-infected and uninfected, not separated). The sequencing input was gamma-delta T cells from blood. The gene calls are TRDV2 and TRDJ1; TRDD3 matches 12 bases. Since TCRdb gives no J gene, matching the DNA to germline was used here to assign it. This CDR3 reads CACDTVLPPLPTTGGYHYTDKLIF. CDR3 in DNA: TGTGCCTGTGACACCGTCCTTCCGCCGCTACCCACCACTGGGGGATACCATTACACCGATAAACTCATCTTT.